This T cell receptor (beta chain) was recorded in a study of cytomegalovirus exposure and HLA in healthy donors listed by TCRdb under 2017. Study-level background: An earlier analysis of several hundred of the donors reported 250 to 300 Gb of sequence data and 117 million unique TCR beta sequences obtained from some 200 million T cells. An early release covering roughly 580 HLA-typed donors comprised about 290 gigabases of sequencing data and around 80 million unique TCR sequences. Of the 398 genotyped donors, approximately 83% fell in the genetic ancestry cluster associated with self-reported Caucasian donors. The study aimed to test whether cataloging public T cell receptors could reveal signatures of past pathogen exposure. Using immunosequencing, the study profiled T cell repertoires from about 610 subjects and related those repertoires to cytomegalovirus serostatus. In addition to the first cohort of approximately 670 subjects, a separate validation cohort of 130 or so different subjects was used. To predict cytomegalovirus infection status, the study combined high-throughput TCR immunosequencing, statistical association of individual TCRs with disease status, and machine learning. In a later analysis, previously published TCR beta repertoires from roughly 710 donors were re-analyzed and high-resolution HLA genotyping was added so that TCR occurrence patterns could be studied. Rather than using new phenotypic data, the later analysis identified candidate immune exposures from TCR beta sequences and from how often those sequences occurred across donors. An earlier analysis of 587 of the donors used high-throughput TCR beta sequencing to judge whether each TCR beta V gene segment behaved as functional or pseudogenic. Alongside the repertoire data, information on donor age, sex, ethnicity and CMV serostatus was compiled. A later genetic analysis took genome-wide SNP genotypes for 398 of the 666 donors and used that subset as a discovery cohort. Every repertoire in the discovery cohort had been generated on one and the same sequencing platform. Class I and class II HLA loci were covered by the typing at four-digit resolution. The number of typed donors differed by locus: roughly 629-640 for A, B, C, DRB1 and DQB1; some 500 for DQA1; 606 for DPA1; and some 470 for DPB1. A few DR-DQ haplotypes were treated as single units for association and clustering because of strong linkage in the cohort. Among about 360 genotyped donors of the cohort, an average of 235,054 unique TCR beta nucleotide sequences were sequenced per donor, roughly a sixth of them non-productive. What the authors observed across the whole study: The sequencing pipeline was judged likely to have produced a cluster of highly shared sequence variants as a technical artifact. Cytomegalovirus status was reported to be diagnosed by the classifier with high specificity and sensitivity in both the original and validation cohorts. In an earlier analysis of more than 500 of the donors, most TCR beta V segments appeared in productive rearrangements about 87% or about 30% of the time, broadly matching IMGT annotations. A later genetic analysis reported fewer N-insertions in productive TCRs among donors in an Asian-associated ancestry cluster than the roughly 620-donor mean. According to the authors, the approach could potentially be generalized to other disease states and immunological phenotypes. In a later analysis, the rate of TCR association differed among HLA loci, with DRB1 alleles having the most associated TCRs and HLA-C alleles having the fewest. While some public TCRs were present in many individuals, most TCR sequences turned up only very rarely across donors. In this cohort, only TCR beta chains were sequenced, and detectable features were limited by the absence of alpha or paired-chain data. The 87-base-pair reads could not distinguish some IMGT-functional V segments, including TRBV6-2 and TRBV6-3, so those segments were excluded. The presence/absence analyses assumed that sequencing depth was roughly uniform across donors, and that assumption may not be true. In vitro tests confirmed that three of the cytomegalovirus-associated TCR beta chains recognize cytomegalovirus antigens. CMV serostatus was the only immune exposure information available for the cohort. Most CMV-associated TCR beta chains appeared to be HLA-restricted in a later analysis, and the HLA associations seemed to be driven largely by CMV exposure. The earlier analysis of approximately 560 of the donors excluded 15 to 20 rarely observed V segments, including chromosome 9 orphons, because counts were too low. Specific HLA alleles were associated with over 15,000 TCR beta sequences at a false discovery rate of 0.05 in a later analysis. Because HLA typing was unavailable for some donors at each locus, only the typed subset was used in association tests. Several of the top co-occurrence clusters appeared to be linked to parvovirus B19, influenza, CMV and Epstein-Barr virus, according to a later analysis. The study gave a list of more than 150 TCR beta chains associated with cytomegalovirus. Linkage disequilibrium might explain the correlated functional status among segregating V segments, but an unknown experimental factor could not be ruled out. Assigning TCR associations to individual alleles was difficult when HLA alleles, especially DR and DQ, strongly co-occurred. In a later analysis, HLA-associated TCR beta chains were found to be more clonally expanded and to have lower generation probabilities than equally common non-associated chains. An association between a missense DCLRE1C variant and V-gene and J-gene trimming of TCR beta chains was found in a later genetic analysis and replicated in an independent cohort. A further reported finding was that TCR beta sequences accurately predicted the HLA-A and HLA-B alleles for most subjects in the first cohort.

The method was the immunoSEQ multiplex PCR assay. For the multiplex PCR, a mixture combining 60 forward primers for TCR Vbeta segments and 13 reverse primers for TCR Jbeta segments was used. Amplification of the CDR3 region of rearranged TCR beta genes was performed with a multiplex PCR assay on genomic DNA. On the Illumina HiSeq System, the amplified TCR beta libraries were sequenced as 87-base-pair reads. Concerning the study's data processing: A later analysis counted around 72 million unique TCR beta chains across the 670 or so repertoires, and some 11 million of these chains were shared by at least two donors. Raw reads were error-corrected and collapsed into unique sequences with a nearest-neighbor algorithm that merged closely related sequences to remove PCR and sequencing errors. Alignment of CDR3 sequences to IMGT reference sequences was used to assign V, D and J gene segments. For a sequence to be retained, at least a six-nucleotide match to both a V gene segment and a J gene segment was required. A rearrangement counted as productive if the CDR3 had no stop codons and remained in frame with V and J, and every other rearrangement counted as non-productive. CDR3 was defined according to IMGT convention as the region running from the second conserved V-encoded cysteine to the conserved J-encoded phenylalanine. Sequences without an unambiguous match to a single V gene segment were excluded from the earlier analysis of about 630 of the donors. In an earlier analysis of some 590 of the donors, a V segment was called functional when productive rearrangements were above 56.7%, and segregating when the standard deviation between donors exceeded 5%. A statistical classification framework was developed to diagnose cytomegalovirus status using the catalog of TCR beta chain sequences. V and J gene assignment, in a later analysis, came from comparing TCR nucleotide sequences with IMGT/GENE-DB human TR gene sequences. The TCRdist pipeline was used in a later analysis to assign CDR3 sequences and most-parsimonious VDJ recombination scenarios. In a later analysis, each TCR beta chain was defined by its CDR3 amino acid sequence together with its V-gene family, and reads without a unique V-gene family were excluded. As a way to deal with suspected cross-contamination and a sequencing artifact, a later analysis dropped 450 to 600 nucleotide sequences that were highly shared and had low generation probability. A later analysis calculated a clonal expansion index for each public chain from normalized within-repertoire ranks of inferred template counts. Generation probabilities in a later analysis came from a VDJ recombination model fitted to out-of-frame rearrangements, and those results were checked against IGoR. A later analysis scored TCR-TCR, TCR-HLA and TCR-CMV co-occurrence with hypergeometric tests, applying a repertoire-size bias correction to TCR pairs. False discovery rates were estimated in a later analysis by permuting HLA or CMV assignments 20 times. In a later analysis, co-occurring TCRs were grouped using DBSCAN, and TCRdist sequence similarity was added for clustering within HLA-allele-positive subsets. For co-occurrence clustering, repertoires with fewer than 30,000 or more than 120,000 public chains were excluded, along with four to six repertoires with anomalous nucleotide sharing. The table was pulled from immuneACCESS by TCRdb, which kept in-frame rearrangements only. Such tables lose some clones; where checked, under half of the loss comes from unresolved V genes, and the rest has no known cause. The V and J calls and clone size are taken from that table; D and trimming were inferred from the DNA. The sample table holds about 200,000 clones, of which 81% were seen once. The ten largest clonotypes hold 3.4% of the sample.

Germline trimming amounts to 4 bases on V and 6 bases on J, with 11 as the count of junction bases outside the gene matches. CDR3 length: 16 amino acids, cysteine to phenylalanine. Only CDR3 DNA remains: 48 bases, in frame from the first base. CDR1 and CDR2 (MGHDK, SYGVNS) derive from the germline V gene. In total, roughly 710 healthy bone marrow donors made up the cohort. Cohort members were all nominally healthy when sampled, although unrecorded immune exposures were likely present. The donor was CMV seropositive and belonged to the group of about 290 seropositive cohort members. Each donor provided a peripheral blood sample, and peripheral blood mononuclear cells were used for TCR beta sequencing. The Qiagen DNeasy Blood Extraction Kit was used to extract genomic DNA from the blood cell samples. Concerning this clone itself: The antigen it recognizes is unknown. Base qualities are not at hand, and no much larger clone is one base apart.

This chain joins TRBV25-1 to TRBJ2-1; 8 middle bases align to TRBD2. This clonotype was sampled from a man aged 35 to 55 in good health and CMV-seropositive. The sample taken for sequencing was PBMCs. The CDR3 region reads CASSAPYGTSLNEQFF. The DNA reads as follows: TGTGCCAGCAGTGCCCCCTACGGGACTAGTCTCAATGAGCAGTTCTTC.